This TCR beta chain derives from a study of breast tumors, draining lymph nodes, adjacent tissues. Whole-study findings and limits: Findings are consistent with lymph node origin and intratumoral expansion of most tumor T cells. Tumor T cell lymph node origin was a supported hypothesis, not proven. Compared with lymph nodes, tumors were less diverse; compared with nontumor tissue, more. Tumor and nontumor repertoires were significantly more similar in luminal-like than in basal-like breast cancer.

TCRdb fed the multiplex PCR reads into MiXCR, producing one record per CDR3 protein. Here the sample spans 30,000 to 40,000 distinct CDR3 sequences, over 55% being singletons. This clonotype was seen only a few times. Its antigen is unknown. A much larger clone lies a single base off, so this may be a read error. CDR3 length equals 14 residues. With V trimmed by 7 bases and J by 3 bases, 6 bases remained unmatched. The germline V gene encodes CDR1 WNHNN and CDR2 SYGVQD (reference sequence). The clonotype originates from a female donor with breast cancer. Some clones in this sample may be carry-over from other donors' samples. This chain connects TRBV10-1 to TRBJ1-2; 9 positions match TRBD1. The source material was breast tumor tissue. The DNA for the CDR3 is TGCGCCAGCACCCACAGGGGGCAGGACTATGGCTACACCTTC. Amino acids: CASTHRGQDYGYTF.